This entry lists 3 T cell receptor beta chains sequenced from one sample in a study of blood T cell repertoires in COVID-19 (dated by TCRdb to the early 2020s). Libraries were constructed by the immunoSEQ multiplex PCR assay. This is the immuneACCESS table as TCRdb keeps it, with only in-frame sequences that have V and J called. A part of the clones is gone; compared with another copy, unresolved V genes explain less than half, and the rest is unexplained. This sample has more than 60,000 clones in its table, and around nine tenths of those were observed once. The top ten clones comprise under 6.5% of the sample. Sequencing input: peripheral blood. These receptors were obtained from a human donor in a cohort sampled during active COVID-19.

The chain couples TRBV19 to TRBJ2-7; D is possibly TRBD1 (5 bases). The CDR3 loop spans 13 amino acids. Germline assignment: CDR1 LNHDA and CDR2 SQIVND (reference sequence). V dropped 11 bases and J dropped 1 base, with 15 bases sitting between them. The CDR3 nucleotides read TGTGCCTCCAGGGCGGATCCGTCCTACGAGCAGTACTTC. This codes for CASRADPSYEQYF.

The chain is built from TRBV4-1 and TRBJ2-7, with D possibly being TRBD2 (7 bases). V was pared by 2 bases and J by 3 bases, with 17 bases between. This CDR3 comprises 16 residues. Germline V gives CDR1 MGHRA, CDR2 YSYEKL. This CDR3 reads CASSQWEGGGLYEQYF. For the CDR3, the DNA is TGCGCCAGCAGCCAATGGGAGGGCGGGGGCCTCTACGAGCAGTACTTC.

The chain couples TRBV23-1 to TRBJ2-7, with a possible D match to TRBD1 (6 bases). TRBV23-1 is sorted into the ORF group, with uncertain function. Trimming pared 11 bases from V and 0 bases from J, leaving 14 bases between. The CDR3 length is 13 residues. The CDR3 coding sequence is TGCGCCCCTGTAGTAGGGGGCTCCTACGAGCAGTACTTC. It specifies CAPVVGGSYEQYF.